The present entry profiles one T cell receptor beta chain with its context. Its antigen remains unidentified. It has no much larger one-base neighbor in the sample; base qualities were not kept. Reading the germline V gene gives CDR1 MNHEY and CDR2 SVGEGT. V is clipped by 6 bases and J by 1 base, and the sequence between their germline boundaries is 12 bases long. The CDR3, cysteine through phenylalanine, is 14 amino acids long. Kept here is only the CDR3 DNA, which spans 42 bases and is read in frame from base 1. This specimen belongs to a study of T cell repertoires in cytomegalovirus infection (dated by TCRdb to about 2019). Regarding the study in general: Peptide stimulations targeted recently identified HLA-C-restricted CMV epitopes, whose presentation resists viral immunomodulation, together with well-studied HLA-B-restricted epitopes. Donor HLA type was relevant to the analysis, as public TCR beta signatures indicated carriage of CMV infection together with the matching HLA type. Study-wide findings and limitations: In both this cohort and an independent cohort of over 350 donors, the cumulative frequency of public TCR beta family members distinguished carriers of CMV infection plus the relevant HLA type. The ex vivo response was dominated by HLA-C-restricted CMV-specific TCR beta clonotypes, and the single most frequent clonotype in two of eight donors was supplied by these HLA-C-restricted clonotypes.

Sample treatment or condition, as interpreted from the label and publication: in vitro stimulation with specific CMV peptide epitopes to enrich CMV-specific T cells. The listed sequencing device is Illumina HiSeq 1500. TCRdb redid the processing of the public reads, applying fastp at Q25 and MiXCR, and retained in-frame beta chains. Every entry covers one CDR3 protein and lists the most common genes and DNA from its rows. In all, the sample holds around 570,000 distinct CDR3 sequences, and around two fifths of those were seen once. The top ten constitute 48% of the sample. This clonotype was obtained from a human donor in good health (CMV status not recorded). Some clones in this sample may be carry-over from other donors' samples. The chain is encoded by TRBV6-2 or TRBV6-3 joined to TRBJ2-5; the D gene cannot be named for sure. Sequences were derived from cultured PBMCs, sampled from culture after CMV antigen stimulation. The CDR3 loop reads CASRTPVSQETQYF. The DNA reads as follows: TGTGCCAGCAGGACTCCCGTCTCCCAAGAGACCCAGTACTTC.